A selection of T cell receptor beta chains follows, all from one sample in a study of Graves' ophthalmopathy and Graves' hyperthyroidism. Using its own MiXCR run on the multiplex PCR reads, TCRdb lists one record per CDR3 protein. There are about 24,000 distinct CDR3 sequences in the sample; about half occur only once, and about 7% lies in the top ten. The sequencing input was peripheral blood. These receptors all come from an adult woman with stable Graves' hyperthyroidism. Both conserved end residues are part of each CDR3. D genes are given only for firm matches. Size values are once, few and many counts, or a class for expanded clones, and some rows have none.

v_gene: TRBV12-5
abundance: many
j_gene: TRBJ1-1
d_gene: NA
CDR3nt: TGTGCTAGTGGTCTGACAGTAAACACTGAAGCTTTCTTT
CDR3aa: CASGLTVNTEAFF

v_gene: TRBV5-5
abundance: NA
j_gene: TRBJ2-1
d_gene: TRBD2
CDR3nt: TGTGCCAGCAGCTTGGCACAGCCCGGGACTAGCGAGTTCTTC
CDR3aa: CASSLAQPGTSEFF

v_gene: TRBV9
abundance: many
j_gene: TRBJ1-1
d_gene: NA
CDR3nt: TGTGCCAGCAGCGTGGGGGCAAACCTTTGGAACACTGAAGCTTTCTTT
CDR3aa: CASSVGANLWNTEAFF

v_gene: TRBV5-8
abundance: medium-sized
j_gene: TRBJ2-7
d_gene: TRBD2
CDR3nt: TGTGCCAGCAGCCTCCGGGAGGACACCTACGAGCAGTACTTC
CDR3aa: CASSLREDTYEQYF

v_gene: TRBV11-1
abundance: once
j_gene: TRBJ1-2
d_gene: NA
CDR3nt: TGTGCCAGCAGCTTAGGCCGGAGTGGGAGGGATGGCTACACCTTC
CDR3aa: CASSLGRSGRDGYTF

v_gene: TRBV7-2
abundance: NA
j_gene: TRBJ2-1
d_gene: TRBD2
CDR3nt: TGTGCCAGCAGCTTAGAGGGAGGGCGGGTTGAGCAGTTCTTC
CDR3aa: CASSLEGGRVEQFF

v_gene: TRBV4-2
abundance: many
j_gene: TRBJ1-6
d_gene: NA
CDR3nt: TGTGCCAGCAGCCGGACCCAAGGGGGGGCAGAATCACCCCTCCACTTT
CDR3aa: CASSRTQGGAESPLHF

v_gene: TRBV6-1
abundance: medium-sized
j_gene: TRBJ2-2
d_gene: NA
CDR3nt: TGTGCCAGCACAGACGGAGGTGACACCGGGGAGCTGTTTTTT
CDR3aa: CASTDGGDTGELFF

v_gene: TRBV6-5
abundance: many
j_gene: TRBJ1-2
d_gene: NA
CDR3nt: TGTGCCAGCAGTTTACAGGGTGACTATGGCTACACCTTC
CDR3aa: CASSLQGDYGYTF

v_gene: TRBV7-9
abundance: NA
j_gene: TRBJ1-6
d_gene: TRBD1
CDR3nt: TGTGCCAGCAGCTTAGGGACAGGTGTAACGGTCCTCCACTTT
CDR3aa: CASSLGTGVTVLHF

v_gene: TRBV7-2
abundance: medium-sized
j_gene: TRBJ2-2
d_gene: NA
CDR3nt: TGTGCCAGCAGCAAAAGGTGGCGAGCGGCGAACACCGGGGAGCTGTTTTTT
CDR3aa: CASSKRWRAANTGELFF

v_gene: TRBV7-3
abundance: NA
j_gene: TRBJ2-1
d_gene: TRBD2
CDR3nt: TGTGCCAGCAGCCCTGGGGAGGGCCGTGAGCAGTTCTTC
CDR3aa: CASSPGEGREQFF

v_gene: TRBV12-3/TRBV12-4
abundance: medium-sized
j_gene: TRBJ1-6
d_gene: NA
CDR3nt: TGTGCCAGCAGTCGGTCGGGTGGGGGCCCCCACTTT
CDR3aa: CASSRSGGGPHF

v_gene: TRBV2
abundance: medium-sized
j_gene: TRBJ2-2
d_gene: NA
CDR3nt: TGTGCCAGCAGATTGGAGGGGGCCGGGGAGCTGTTTTTT
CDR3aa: CASRLEGAGELFF

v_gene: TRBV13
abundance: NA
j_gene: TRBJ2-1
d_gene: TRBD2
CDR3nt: TGTGCCAGCAGCTTAGGTGTCGGGAGGTACGATGAGCAGTTCTTC
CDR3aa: CASSLGVGRYDEQFF

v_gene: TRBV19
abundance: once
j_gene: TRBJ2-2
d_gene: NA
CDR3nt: TGTGCCAGTCAGGCGGGAACCCTGAGCACCGGGGAGCTGTTTTTT
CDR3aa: CASQAGTLSTGELFF

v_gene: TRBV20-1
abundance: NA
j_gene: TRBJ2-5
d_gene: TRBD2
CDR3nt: TGCAGTGCTGGCCAACTAGCGGGAGGCCGGGAGACCCAGTACTTC
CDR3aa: CSAGQLAGGRETQYF

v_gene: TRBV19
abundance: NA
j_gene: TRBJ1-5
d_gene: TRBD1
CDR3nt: TGTGCCAGTAGTATACGACAGGGGGCAGGGCAGCCCCAGCATTTT
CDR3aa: CASSIRQGAGQPQHF

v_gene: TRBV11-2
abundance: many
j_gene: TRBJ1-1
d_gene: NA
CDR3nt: TGTGCCAGCAGCCGAGGATTAGTCATAAACACTGAAGCTTTCTTT
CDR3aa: CASSRGLVINTEAFF

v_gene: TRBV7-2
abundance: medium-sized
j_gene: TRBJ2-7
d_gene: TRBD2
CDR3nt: TGTGCCAGCAGCTTCCAGCGGGAGACGATCGAGCAGTACTTC
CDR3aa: CASSFQRETIEQYF

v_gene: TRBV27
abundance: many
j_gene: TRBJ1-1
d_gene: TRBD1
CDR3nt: TGTGCCAGCAGTTCCCGACAGGGGCGAAACACTGAAGCTTTCTTT
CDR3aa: CASSSRQGRNTEAFF

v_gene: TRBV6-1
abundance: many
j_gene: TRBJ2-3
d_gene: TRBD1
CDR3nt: TGTGCCAGCAGTGGACAGGGGTCCGGGGTGTATACGCAGTATTTT
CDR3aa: CASSGQGSGVYTQYF

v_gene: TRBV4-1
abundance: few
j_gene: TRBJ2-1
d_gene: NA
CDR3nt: TGCGCCAGCAGCTTAACGACCTCGGCTGGGGCGAGCAATGAGCAGCTCTTC
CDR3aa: CASSLTTSAGASNEQLF

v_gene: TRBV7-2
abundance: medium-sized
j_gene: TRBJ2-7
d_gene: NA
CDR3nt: TGTGCCAGCAGCTTAGAGGCTAGAAGGAAGCAGTACTTC
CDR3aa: CASSLEARRKQYF

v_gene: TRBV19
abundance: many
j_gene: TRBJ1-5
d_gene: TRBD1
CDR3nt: TGTGCCAGTAGGATTTCTCCGGGACAGATCACCTATAGCAATCAGCCCCAGCATTTT
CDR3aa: CASRISPGQITYSNQPQHF

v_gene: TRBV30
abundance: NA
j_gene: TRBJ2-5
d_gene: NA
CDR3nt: TGTGCCTGGAAGGTAAGGGAAGAGCAAGAGACCCAGTACTTC
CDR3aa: CAWKVREEQETQYF

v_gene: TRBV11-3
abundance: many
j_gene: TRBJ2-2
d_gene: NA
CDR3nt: TGTGCCAGCAGCTTTAAGGGCGGTGAAAGGACCGGGGAGCTGTTTTTT
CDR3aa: CASSFKGGERTGELFF

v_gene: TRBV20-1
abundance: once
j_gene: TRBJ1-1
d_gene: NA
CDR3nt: TGCAGTGCCATCAGCGTGACGGTCACTGAAGCTTTCTTT
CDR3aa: CSAISVTVTEAFF

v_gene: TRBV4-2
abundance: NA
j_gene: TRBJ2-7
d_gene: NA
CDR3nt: TGTGCCAGCAGCCAAGTCGAGGGTCAAGAGCAGTACTTC
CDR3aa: CASSQVEGQEQYF

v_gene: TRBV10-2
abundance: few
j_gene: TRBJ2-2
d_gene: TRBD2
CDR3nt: TGCGCCAGCAGGGGTAGCGGGATAGCCGGGGAGCTGTTTTTT
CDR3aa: CASRGSGIAGELFF

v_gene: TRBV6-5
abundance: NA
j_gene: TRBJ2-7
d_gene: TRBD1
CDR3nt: TGTGCCAGCAGCAAACCAGAGGGACAGGGGGTCAGGGAGCAGTACTTC
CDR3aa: CASSKPEGQGVREQYF

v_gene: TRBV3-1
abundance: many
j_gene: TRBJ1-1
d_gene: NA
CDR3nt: TGTGCCAGCAGCCTTCGGACCGGCGGGGACACTGAAGCTTTCTTT
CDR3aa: CASSLRTGGDTEAFF

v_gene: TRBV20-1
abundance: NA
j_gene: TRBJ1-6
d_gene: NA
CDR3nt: TGCAGTGCAATAAGTCCGGGACGGGACGGAAATAATTCACCCCTCCACTTT
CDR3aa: CSAISPGRDGNNSPLHF

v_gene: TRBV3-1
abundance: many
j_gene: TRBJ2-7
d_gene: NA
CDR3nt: TGTGCCAGCAGCCAAGGACATAGGTACGAGCAGTACTTC
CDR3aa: CASSQGHRYEQYF

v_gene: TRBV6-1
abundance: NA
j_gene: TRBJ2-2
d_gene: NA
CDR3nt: TGTGCCAGCAGTCTTGACAGGGTGGGCATCGGGGGGCTGTTTTTT
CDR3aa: CASSLDRVGIGGLFF

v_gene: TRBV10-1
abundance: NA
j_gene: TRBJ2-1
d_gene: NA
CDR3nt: TGCGCCAGCAGTGATGGCGGTCGGCCCGAAGGGGACAATGAGCAGTTCTTC
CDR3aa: CASSDGGRPEGDNEQFF

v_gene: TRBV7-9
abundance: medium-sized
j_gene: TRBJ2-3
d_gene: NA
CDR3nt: TGTGCCAGCTCCAGCCCCGCGGGTACGCAGTATTTT
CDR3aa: CASSSPAGTQYF

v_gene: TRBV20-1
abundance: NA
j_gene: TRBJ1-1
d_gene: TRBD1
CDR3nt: TGCAGTGCTAGAGCCGGGACAGGGAACACTGAAGCTTTCTTT
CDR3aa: CSARAGTGNTEAFF

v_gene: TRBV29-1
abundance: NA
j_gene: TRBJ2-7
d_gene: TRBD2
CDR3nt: TGCAGCGTTGATGGGCTAGCGGGAACCTACGAGCAGTACTTC
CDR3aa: CSVDGLAGTYEQYF

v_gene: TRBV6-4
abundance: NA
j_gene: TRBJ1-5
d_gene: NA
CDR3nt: TGTGCCAGCAGTGACACTAGCGGGAGGAAGCCCCAGCATTTT
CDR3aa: CASSDTSGRKPQHF